Below, 3 T cell receptor beta chains from the same sample are listed, as sequenced in a study of T cell responses to AZD1222 COVID-19 vaccine. Using immunoSEQ multiplex PCR, the repertoire was profiled, and TCRdb retains in-frame clones only, with some absent. The sample has 90,000 to 95,000 clones; approximately 84% are singletons. Here the sequenced sample was peripheral blood, taken on day 0 of AZD1222 vaccination. The receptors shown here come from an adult in good health.

The chain uses TRBV29-1 and TRBJ2-7, with 8 nucleotides matching TRBD1. V dropped 5 bases and J dropped 3; count of bases not matched to a gene: 6. From germline, CDR1 is SQVTM and CDR2 ANQGSEA. The CDR3 loop spans 13 amino acids. The DNA for the CDR3 is TGCAGCGTTCAGGGACAGGCGAACTACGAGCAGTACTTC. Residues: CSVQGQANYEQYF.

The gene calls are TRBV18 and TRBJ2-5; D is undetermined. CDR1 and CDR2 (germline): KGHSH, LQKENI. The CDR3 covers 14 residues. The germline V and J ends were trimmed by 0 bases and 5 bases, with 10 bases remaining between them. The CDR3 loop reads CASSPPSGSETQYF. As DNA, the CDR3 is TGTGCCAGCTCACCACCGTCAGGTTCCGAGACCCAGTACTTC.

The chain recombines TRBV5-5 with TRBJ2-7; TRBD2 agrees at 7 bases. The germline gives CDR1 SGHKS, CDR2 YYEKEE (reference sequence). With V trimmed by 1 base and J by 3 bases, 10 bases remained unmatched. The CDR3 is made up of 16 amino acids. CDR3 protein: CASSLFLSAGDYEQYF. The CDR3 coding sequence is TGTGCCAGCAGCTTGTTTCTGTCTGCGGGGGACTACGAGCAGTACTTC.